This TCR beta chain is drawn from a study of T-cell memory formation after mild COVID-19. Across the study: Largely, TCR clusters stayed within a single donor. The study, taken as a whole, reports: Nothing showed for sure that second-wave clones peaking on day 37 were SARS-CoV-2 specific.

Germline lookup yields CDR1 SEHNR and CDR2 FQNEAQ (reference sequence). This CDR3 is 14 amino acids long. V dropped 1 base and J dropped 4 bases, with 10 bases sitting between them. TCRdb fed the 5' RACE reads into MiXCR, producing one record per CDR3 protein. The sample has 25,000 to 30,000 distinct CDR3 sequences; 15% to 20% are singletons. A word on this clonotype: Its matching antigen is unknown.

V and J are TRBV7-9 and TRBJ1-2; D is ambiguous. Sequenced input: PBMCs or a T cell subset sorted from them (not recorded which). This receptor was taken from an adult who had mild COVID-19 (a few samples of this study predate the infection). Cell type and time point are not known. CDR3 residues: CASSLEDGFYGYTF. The CDR3 bases are TGTGCCAGCAGCTTAGAGGACGGATTCTATGGCTACACCTTC.